These 21 T cell receptor beta chains originate from one sample sequenced in a study of blood T cell repertoires in COVID-19. The repertoire was sequenced with immunoSEQ multiplex PCR; TCRdb's copy has only in-frame clones and lacks some. This table holds roughly 200,000 clones, over 70% found once. Sequenced: peripheral blood. The receptors stem from a middle-aged man with active or convalescent COVID-19.

The V gene is TRBV18, the J gene TRBJ2-7, with 7 bases matching TRBD1. In germline, CDR1 is KGHSH, CDR2 LQKENI. J lost 4 bases, V lost 1 base, and 4 bases had no gene match. The CDR3 is made up of 14 amino acids. CDR3 residues: CASSPQGAGYEQYF. CDR3 bases: TGTGCCAGCTCACCACAGGGGGCAGGGTACGAGCAGTACTTC.

J is TRBJ2-2 and V is TRBV7-8, with a tentative D call TRBD1 (5 bases). Per the germline V gene, CDR1 is SGHVS and CDR2 is FQNEAQ. V lost 1 base to trimming and J lost 0 bases, with 12 bases between them. This CDR3 is 17 amino acids long. CDR3 DNA sequence: TGTGCCAGCAGCTTAGAAGCGCGACAGCCGAACACCGGGGAGCTGTTTTTT. It is translated as CASSLEARQPNTGELFF.

The chain is built from TRBV30 and TRBJ1-2, with a weak D call TRBD1 (5 bases). The CDR3 sequence is 10 residues long. V was pared by 6 bases and J by 7 bases, with 9 bases between. Per germline, CDR1 GTSNPN and CDR2 SVGIG (reference sequence). The CDR3: CACTGGGYTF. CDR3 nucleotides: TGTGCCTGCACCGGGGGTGGCTACACCTTC.

This clone was picked up a small number of times. This chain uses TRBV6-6 with TRBJ2-7, with 8 bases matching TRBD2. With V trimmed by 0 bases and J by 6 bases, 7 bases remained unmatched. From germline, CDR1 is MNHNY and CDR2 SVGAGI (reference sequence). The length of the CDR3 is 15 residues. CDR3 bases: TGTGCCAGCAGTTACTCAGGCGGGGGGCCCGGCGAGCAGTACTTC. It yields the protein CASSYSGGGPGEQYF.

A remark on this clone: A junction end diverges from the germline sequence, so it may reflect a read error. The rearrangement uses TRBV7-7 and TRBJ1-1; D perhaps matches TRBD1 (5 bases). Per the germline V gene, CDR1 is SSHAT and CDR2 is FNYEAQ (reference sequence). This CDR3 has 13 residues. The CDR3 spells CASSQQENTEAFF. In DNA form, the CDR3 reads TGTGCTAGCAGCCAACAGGAGAACACTGAAGCTTTCTTT.

This clone was seen just once. The chain carries TRBV6-5 and TRBJ1-2, with 8 bases fitting TRBD1. CDR3 length: 15 amino acids. Germline CDR1 MNHEY, CDR2 SVGAGI. V shed 0 bases and J 3 bases; nucleotides not matched to a gene: 3. Here the CDR3 DNA reads TGTGCCAGCAGTTACTCGCGACAGGGGCACTATGGCTACACCTTC. Amino acids: CASSYSRQGHYGYTF.

This clone was recorded only once. This sequence joins TRBV18 and TRBJ1-3; D is perhaps TRBD1 (6 bases). Germline-derived CDR1 and CDR2 are KGHSH and LQKENI. The CDR3 spans 15 residues. Trimming stripped 3 bases from V and 2 bases from J, with 11 bases between. The CDR3 nucleotides read TGTGCCAGCTCACCGCAGGGGATTCCTGGAAACACCATATATTTT. Translation gives CASSPQGIPGNTIYF. The whole variable domain, remainder taken from reference TRBV18 and TRBJ1-3, is NAGVMQNPRHLVRRRGQEARLRCSPMKGHSHVYWYRQLPEEGLKFMVYLQKENIIDESGMPKERFSAEFPKEGPSILRIQQVVRGDSAAYFCASSPQGIPGNTIYFGEGSWLTVV.

The table lists this clone with a count of one. The chain has TRBV6-5 and TRBJ1-5; D gene uncertain. CDR1 MNHEY and CDR2 SVGAGI come from the germline V gene. The CDR3 consists of 14 residues. Trimming took off 6 bases at V and 0 bases at J, with 9 bases between the two ends. The CDR3: CASRQLNSNQPQHF. CDR3 coding DNA: TGTGCCAGCAGGCAACTGAATAGCAATCAGCCCCAGCATTTT.

The rearrangement uses TRBV5-1 and TRBJ2-5; TRBD1 matches at 9 bases. Trimming removed 2 bases from V and 5 bases from J; junction bases left unmatched: 7. This CDR3 region has 15 residues. Germline V gene sequence: CDR1 SGHRS, CDR2 YFSETQ. CDR3 residues: CASSFTGGASETQYF. DNA for the CDR3: TGCGCCAGCAGCTTTACAGGGGGCGCTTCGGAGACCCAGTACTTC.

The genes are TRBV6-5 and TRBJ2-7; maybe TRBD2 (6 bases). The CDR3 covers 15 residues. The germline V gene has CDR1 MNHEY and CDR2 SVGAGI. The V and J ends lost 6 bases and 0 bases respectively, with 15 bases between them. The CDR3 DNA sequence: TGTGCCAGCAGCAGAGGGCCAGCGGGCTCCTACGAGCAGTACTTC. Protein product: CASSRGPAGSYEQYF.

The CDR3 region is CASSISGAGFNEQFF. The CDR3 nucleotides are TGTGCCAGTAGTATATCTGGGGCAGGATTCAATGAGCAGTTCTTC. J is TRBJ2-1 and V is TRBV19, with D maybe TRBD1 (5 bases). CDR1 is LNHDA, CDR2 SQIVND, per germline (reference sequence). The V end lost 2 bases, the J end lost 6 bases, and 14 bases lay between the germline ends. This CDR3 contains 15 residues.

The CDR3 is CASGLDDRVYGYTF. The DNA for the CDR3 is TGTGCTAGTGGTTTGGACGACAGGGTTTATGGCTACACCTTC. This rearrangement joins TRBV12-5 to TRBJ1-2; 7 nucleotides line up with TRBD1. V lost 1 base and J lost 5; bases outside the gene matches: 4. The CDR3 is 14 residues long. Per the germline V gene, CDR1 is LGHNT and CDR2 is FRNRAP.

In its sample, this clone was seen many times. V is TRBV11-2 and J is TRBJ1-3, with TRBD1 as a possible D gene (5 bases). V shed 5 bases and J shed 4 bases, with 12 bases lying between them. This CDR3 region has 14 residues. Germline V gives CDR1 SGHAT, CDR2 FQNNGV. This CDR3 is CASSQTGSGNTIYF. As DNA, the CDR3 is TGTGCCAGCAGCCAAACAGGATCCGGAAACACCATATATTTT.

In this sample, this clone turned up a few times. V and J are TRBV2 and TRBJ1-4; no firm D call. Germline loops: CDR1 SNHLY, CDR2 FYNNEI. This CDR3 has 15 amino acids. V lost 8 bases and J 2 bases, leaving 15 bases between the germline ends. The chain's CDR3 is CASERRVATNEKLFF. The CDR3 nucleotides read TGTGCCAGCGAACGGAGGGTGGCGACTAATGAAAAACTGTTTTTT. Drawing the rest from reference TRBV2 and TRBJ1-4, the complete variable domain is EPEVTQTPSHQVTQMGQEVILRCVPISNHLYFYWYRQILGQKVEFLVSFYNNEISEKSEIFDDQFSVERPDGSNFTLKIRSTKLEDSAMYFCASERRVATNEKLFFGSGTQLSVL.

V is TRBV27 and J is TRBJ2-7; TRBD1 agrees at 11 bases. The junction had 6 bases not matched to a gene; V was cut back by 5 bases and J by 6 bases. Germline CDR1 and CDR2: MNHEY and SMNVEV (reference sequence). The CDR3 loop spans 14 amino acids. The CDR3 nucleotides read TGTGCCAGCAGTCCGCTCGGACAGGGGGCCGAGCAGTACTTC. It specifies CASSPLGQGAEQYF.

V gene TRBV19 combines with J gene TRBJ1-2; D is perhaps TRBD1 (6 bases). CDR3 length equals 13 residues. The ends were cut back, 3 bases at V and 4 bases at J, with 9 bases in the middle. The germline gives CDR1 LNHDA, CDR2 SQIVND (reference sequence). The CDR3 sequence: CASSILGGYGYTF. CDR3 DNA: TGTGCCAGTAGTATTTTAGGGGGCTATGGCTACACCTTC. Together with reference TRBV19 and TRBJ1-2, the CDR3 gives the full variable domain: DGGITQSPKYLFRKEGQNVTLSCEQNLNHDAMYWYRQDPGQGLRLIYYSQIVNDFQKGDIAEGYSVSREKKESFPLTVTSAQKNPTAFYLCASSILGGYGYTFGSGTRLTVV.

V and J are TRBV25-1 and TRBJ1-3; no clear D. Germline CDR1 reads MGHDK; CDR2 reads SYGVNS. There are 16 residues in the CDR3. The V gene lost 2 bases and the J gene lost 0 bases, with 11 bases spanning the gap. The CDR3 spells CASSERSSFSGNTIYF. In nucleotides, the CDR3 is TGTGCCAGCAGTGAACGAAGCTCCTTCTCTGGAAACACCATATATTTT.

The chain couples TRBV12-3 or TRBV12-4 to TRBJ1-1; D is unresolved. The CDR3 runs to 12 residues. Trimming took off 1 base at V and 6 bases at J, with 6 bases between the two ends. The chain's CDR3 is CASSLGLPEAFF. CDR3 DNA: TGTGCCAGCAGTTTAGGACTGCCTGAAGCTTTCTTT.

The chain links TRBV11-3 to TRBJ2-1; 11 nucleotides align to TRBD1. J was trimmed by 6 bases and V by 8 bases; bases with no gene match: 6. CDR1 is SGHNT, CDR2 YENEEA, per germline. The length of the CDR3 is 14 residues. In DNA, the CDR3 is TGTGCCAGCTCGCCCGGGACAGGGGGCAATGAGCAGTTCTTC. It specifies CASSPGTGGNEQFF.

This CDR3 is CSVEAQTNYGYTF. CDR3 DNA sequence: TGCAGCGTTGAGGCACAGACTAACTATGGCTACACCTTC. V and J are TRBV29-1 and TRBJ1-2, with no clear D. Germline V gene sequence: CDR1 SQVTM, CDR2 ANQGSEA. There are 13 residues in the CDR3. With 3 bases removed from V and 0 bases from J, the gap between germline ends came to 8 bases.

The V gene is TRBV7-9, the J gene TRBJ2-5; TRBD1 matches 7 bases. V shed 5 bases and J 4 bases; nucleotides not matched to a gene: 10. Germline V lookup: CDR1 SEHNR, CDR2 FQNEAQ (reference sequence). The CDR3 spans 15 residues. The CDR3 DNA reads TGTGCCAGCAGCCCCGGGACAGCCCGAGGAGAGACCCAGTACTTC. It is translated as CASSPGTARGETQYF.